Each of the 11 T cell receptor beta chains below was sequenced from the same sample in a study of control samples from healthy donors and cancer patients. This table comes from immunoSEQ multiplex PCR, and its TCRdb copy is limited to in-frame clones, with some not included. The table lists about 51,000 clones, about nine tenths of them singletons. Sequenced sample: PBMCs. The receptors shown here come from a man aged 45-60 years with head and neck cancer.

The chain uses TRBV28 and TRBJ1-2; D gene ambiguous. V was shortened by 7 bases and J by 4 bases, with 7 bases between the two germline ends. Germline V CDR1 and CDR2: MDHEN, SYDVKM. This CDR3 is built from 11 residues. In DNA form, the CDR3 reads TGTGCCAGCAATGAGGGCTATGGCTACACCTTC. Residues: CASNEGYGYTF.

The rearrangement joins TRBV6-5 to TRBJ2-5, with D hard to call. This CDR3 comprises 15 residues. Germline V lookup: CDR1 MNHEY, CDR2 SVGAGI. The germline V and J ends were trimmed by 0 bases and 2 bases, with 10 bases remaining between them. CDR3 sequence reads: CASSYSQQQQETQYF. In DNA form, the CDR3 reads TGTGCCAGCAGTTACTCACAGCAACAACAAGAGACCCAGTACTTC.

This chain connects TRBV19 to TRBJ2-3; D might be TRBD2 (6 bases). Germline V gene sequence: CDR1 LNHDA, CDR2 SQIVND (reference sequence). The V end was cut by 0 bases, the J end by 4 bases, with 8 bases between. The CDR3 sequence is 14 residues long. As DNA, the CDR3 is TGTGCCAGTAGTATAGATGGGGGGTCAGATACGCAGTATTTT. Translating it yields CASSIDGGSDTQYF.

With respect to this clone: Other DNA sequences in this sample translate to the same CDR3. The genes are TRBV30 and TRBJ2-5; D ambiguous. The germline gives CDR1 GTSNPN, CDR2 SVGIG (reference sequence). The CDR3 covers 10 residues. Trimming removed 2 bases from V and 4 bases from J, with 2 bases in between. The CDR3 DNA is TGTGCCTGGAGTTTAGAGACCCAGTACTTC. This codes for CAWSLETQYF. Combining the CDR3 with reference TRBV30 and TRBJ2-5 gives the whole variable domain SQTIHQWPATLVQPVGSPLSLECTVEGTSNPNLYWYRQAAGRGLQLLFYSVGIGQISSEVPQNLSASRPQDRQFILSSKKLLLSDSGFYLCAWSLETQYFGPGTRLLVL.

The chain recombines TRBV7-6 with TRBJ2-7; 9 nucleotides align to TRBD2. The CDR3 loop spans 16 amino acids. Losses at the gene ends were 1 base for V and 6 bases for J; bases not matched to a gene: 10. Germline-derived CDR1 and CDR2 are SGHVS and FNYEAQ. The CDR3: CASSLGGGRAVGEQYF. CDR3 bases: TGTGCCAGCAGCTTAGGCGGCGGGAGGGCCGTCGGCGAGCAGTACTTC.

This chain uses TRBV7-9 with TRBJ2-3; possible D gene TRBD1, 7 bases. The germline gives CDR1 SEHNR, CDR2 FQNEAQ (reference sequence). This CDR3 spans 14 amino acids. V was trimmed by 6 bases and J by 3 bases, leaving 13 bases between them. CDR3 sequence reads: CASRRDSNTDTQYF. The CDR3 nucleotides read TGTGCCAGCAGGCGGGACAGCAATACAGATACGCAGTATTTT.

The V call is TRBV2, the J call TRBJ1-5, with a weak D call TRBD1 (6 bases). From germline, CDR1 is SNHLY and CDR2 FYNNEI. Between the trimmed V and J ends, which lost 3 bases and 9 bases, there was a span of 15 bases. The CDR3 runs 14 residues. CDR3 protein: CASSDTGRKGPQHF. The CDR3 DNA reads TGTGCCAGCAGTGACACAGGGCGTAAGGGGCCCCAGCATTTT.

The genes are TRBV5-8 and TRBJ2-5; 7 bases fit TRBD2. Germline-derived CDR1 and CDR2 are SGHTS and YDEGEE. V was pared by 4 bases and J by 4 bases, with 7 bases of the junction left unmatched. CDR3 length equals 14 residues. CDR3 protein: CASSPEAGLETQYF. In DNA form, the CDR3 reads TGTGCCAGCAGCCCTGAAGCGGGGCTAGAGACCCAGTACTTC.

As DNA, the CDR3 is TGCAGCGTTGGTGATATCAGGGGCCCCGGGGAGCTGTTTTTT. This gives the protein CSVGDIRGPGELFF. The rearrangement uses TRBV29-1 and TRBJ2-2; maybe TRBD1 (6 bases). Germline V CDR1 and CDR2: SQVTM, ANQGSEA. The CDR3 length is 14 residues. Trimming removed 4 bases at V and 6 bases at J, with 15 bases between.

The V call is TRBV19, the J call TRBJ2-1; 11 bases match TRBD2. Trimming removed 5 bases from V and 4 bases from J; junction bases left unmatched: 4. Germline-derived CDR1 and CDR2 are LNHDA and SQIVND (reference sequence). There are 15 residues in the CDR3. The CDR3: CASSVGLAGYNEQFF. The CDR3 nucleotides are TGTGCCAGTAGTGTCGGACTAGCGGGTTACAATGAGCAGTTCTTC.

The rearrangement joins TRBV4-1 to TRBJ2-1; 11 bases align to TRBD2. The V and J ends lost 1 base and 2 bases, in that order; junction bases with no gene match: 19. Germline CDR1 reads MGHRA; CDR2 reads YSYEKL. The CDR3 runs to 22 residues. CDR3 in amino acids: CASSQGGASSGRRTGAYNEQFF. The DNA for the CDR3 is TGCGCCAGCAGCCAAGGGGGTGCTTCTAGCGGGAGGCGAACAGGGGCCTACAATGAGCAGTTCTTC.